These 4 T cell receptor beta chains were sequenced from one sample in a study of blood T cell repertoires in COVID-19. This table comes from immunoSEQ multiplex PCR, and its TCRdb copy is limited to in-frame clones, with some not included. This table has around 100,000 clones, 88% appearing once. The sequencing sample was made of peripheral blood. Receptors originate from a human donor in a cohort sampled during active COVID-19.

This chain joins TRBV2 and TRBJ2-7, with 14 positions matching TRBD2. The CDR3 has 15 residues. Per the germline V gene, CDR1 is SNHLY and CDR2 is FYNNEI. Germline trimming cut 4 bases from V and 4 bases from J; bases unmatched to any gene: 3. CDR3 in amino acids: CASSGGLAGVYEQYF. CDR3 coding DNA: TGTGCCAGCAGTGGGGGACTAGCGGGAGTATACGAGCAGTACTTC.

J is TRBJ2-5 and V is TRBV5-4; perhaps TRBD1 as D (6 bases). Per germline, CDR1 SGHNT and CDR2 YYREEE (reference sequence). The CDR3 has 14 residues. The germline V and J ends were trimmed by 3 bases and 5 bases, with 14 bases remaining between them. CDR3 loop: CASSSQGMDETQYF. CDR3 nucleotide sequence: TGTGCCAGCAGCTCACAGGGTATGGATGAGACCCAGTACTTC.

This sequence joins TRBV28 and TRBJ2-5; the D gene is possibly TRBD1 (5 bases). The V end lost 4 bases, the J end lost 0 bases, and 9 bases lay between the germline ends. Per germline, CDR1 MDHEN and CDR2 SYDVKM. The length of the CDR3 is 14 residues. DNA for the CDR3: TGTGCCAGCAGTTCATCAGGGAACCAAGAGACCCAGTACTTC. Translation: CASSSSGNQETQYF.

The chain combines TRBV3-1 (or the pseudogene TRBV3-2) with TRBJ2-3, with 15 bases aligning to TRBD2. Germline lookup yields CDR1 LGHDT and CDR2 YNNKEL (reference sequence). After removal of 3 bases from V and 0 bases from J, the junction contained 10 bases not matched to a gene. CDR3 length equals 20 residues. The CDR3 loop is CASSHRPGLAGGTSTDTQYF. As DNA, the CDR3 is TGTGCCAGCAGCCACCGACCAGGACTAGCGGGAGGGACTAGCACAGATACGCAGTATTTT.